These 17 T cell receptor beta chains were all obtained from the same sample, sequenced in a study of cytomegalovirus exposure and HLA in healthy donors. In the PCR, 60 Vbeta and 13 Jbeta primers were used. Libraries were prepared by immunoSEQ multiplex PCR; TCRdb keeps only in-frame clonotypes and omits some of them. Of around 210,000 clones in the sample, around 79% were seen once. The sample comprised PBMCs. These receptors all come from a male donor in good health and CMV-seropositive.

This clone was seen only once. At one end, the junction sequence differs from germline, possibly due to a read error. This chain uses TRBV7-9 with TRBJ2-1; D is unresolved. The CDR3 loop spans 11 amino acids. In germline, CDR1 is SEHNR, CDR2 FQNEAQ (reference sequence). CDR3 in DNA: TGTTCCAGCAGCCCGTACAATGAGCAGTTCTTC. Translating gives CSSSPYNEQFF.

The gene calls are TRBV9 and TRBJ2-1; 8 bases line up with TRBD2. The CDR3 is made up of 16 amino acids. Losses at the gene ends were 4 bases for V and 8 bases for J; bases not matched to a gene: 14. CDR1 is SGDLS, CDR2 YYNGEE, per germline. This chain's CDR3 is CASSLVVAGLGDEQFF. The CDR3, as DNA: TGTGCCAGCAGCCTCGTAGTAGCGGGGCTGGGGGATGAGCAGTTCTTC.

The chain employs TRBV6-5 and TRBJ2-3; possibly TRBD1 for D (5 bases). Germline CDR1 reads MNHEY; CDR2 reads SVGAGI. The V end was cut by 5 bases, the J end by 5 bases, with 11 bases between. This CDR3 has 13 residues. The CDR3 reads CASSKGLKDTQYF. The CDR3 nucleotides read TGTGCCAGCAGTAAGGGGTTAAAAGATACGCAGTATTTT.

V and J are TRBV5-1 and TRBJ2-3; perhaps TRBD2 as D (6 bases). The germline V gene encodes CDR1 SGHRS and CDR2 YFSETQ. The CDR3 runs 17 residues. The germline V and J ends were trimmed by 1 base and 0 bases, with 15 bases remaining between them. CDR3 amino acids: CASSLRVGGASTDTQYF. The CDR3 region has the DNA TGCGCCAGCAGCTTGAGGGTCGGCGGGGCTAGCACAGATACGCAGTATTTT.

This chain uses TRBV28 with TRBJ1-2, with TRBD1 identical over 11 bases. The CDR3 consists of 14 residues. With V trimmed by 4 bases and J by 7 bases, 5 bases remained unmatched. The germline V gene has CDR1 MDHEN and CDR2 SYDVKM. CDR3 protein: CASSYSDRGPGYTF. The CDR3 nucleotides read TGTGCCAGCAGTTACTCGGACAGGGGGCCTGGCTACACCTTC.

The V and J genes are TRBV11-3 and TRBJ2-2; 14 bases line up with TRBD2. The CDR3 totals 18 residues. From germline, CDR1 is SGHNT and CDR2 YENEEA. The V and J ends lost 4 bases and 4 bases, in that order; junction bases with no gene match: 8. The CDR3 coding sequence is TGTGCCAGCAGCTGGACTAGCGGGAGGCCCGGGGCCACCGGGGAGCTGTTTTTT. Amino acid sequence: CASSWTSGRPGATGELFF.

This chain uses TRBV9 with TRBJ2-7, with TRBD2 matching 14 bases. CDR1 is SGDLS and CDR2 is YYNGEE in the germline V gene. The CDR3 sequence is 20 residues long. The junction had 17 bases not matched to a gene; V was cut back by 4 bases and J by 2 bases. The CDR3 region is CASSRAIGLAGGRLTYEQYF. In DNA, the CDR3 is TGTGCCAGCAGCCGCGCAATTGGACTAGCGGGGGGCCGACTTACCTACGAGCAGTACTTC.

The gene calls are TRBV7-2 and TRBJ1-5; a possible D gene is TRBD1 (5 bases). Germline CDR1 SGHTA, CDR2 FQGNSA. Trimming took off 1 base at V and 0 bases at J, with 7 bases between the two ends. CDR3 length: 15 residues. The CDR3 is CASSLEGHSNQPQHF. CDR3 DNA: TGTGCCAGCAGCTTAGAGGGGCATAGCAATCAGCCCCAGCATTTT.

This chain joins TRBV28 and TRBJ2-7, with D possibly being TRBD2 (6 bases). The germline V gene encodes CDR1 MDHEN and CDR2 SYDVKM. Trimming left V 3 bases short and J 6 bases short, with 9 bases between. The CDR3 length is 12 residues. CDR3 sequence reads: CASSFRRAEQYF. CDR3 bases: TGTGCCAGCAGTTTCCGGAGGGCCGAGCAGTACTTC.

The chain has TRBV1 and TRBJ2-5; the D segment call TRBD2 is taken from the table without a DNA check. TRBV1 is reported as a pseudogene. There are 17 residues in the CDR3. The CDR3 reads CTSSQDRITGSQETQYF. CDR3 in DNA: TGCACCAGCAGCCAAGATCGAATTACGGGATCGCAAGAGACCCAGTACTTC.

CDR3 loop: CASSSGIVAFF. The CDR3 coding sequence is TGCGCCAGCAGCTCGGGGATTGTAGCTTTCTTT. The chain combines TRBV5-1 with TRBJ1-1; D gene uncertain. Per the germline V gene, CDR1 is SGHRS and CDR2 is YFSETQ. The CDR3 is 11 residues long. Trimming took off 3 bases at V and 10 bases at J, with 10 bases between the two ends.

V usage is TRBV9 and J usage is TRBJ2-7, with unresolved D. Germline assignment: CDR1 SGDLS and CDR2 YYNGEE. The length of the CDR3 is 13 residues. Between the trimmed V and J ends, which lost 0 bases and 6 bases, there was a span of 10 bases. The CDR3 spells CASSVDVSGEQYF. CDR3 DNA sequence: TGTGCCAGCAGCGTAGACGTCTCAGGCGAGCAGTACTTC.

The chain links TRBV27 to TRBJ2-1; TRBD2 matches 12 bases. Germline V gene lookup returns CDR1 MNHEY and CDR2 SMNVEV (reference sequence). V trimming: 10 bases; J trimming: 9 bases; junction bases outside the gene matches: 7. The CDR3 spans 13 residues. The CDR3 nucleotides read TGTGCCACCCGGACTAGCGGGGCCGTTGAGCAGTTCTTC. Encoded protein: CATRTSGAVEQFF.

The chain joins TRBV19 to TRBJ2-3, with 9 bases that match TRBD1. There are 14 residues in the CDR3. Germline lookup yields CDR1 LNHDA and CDR2 SQIVND (reference sequence). The J segment lost 3 bases and the V segment lost 7 bases, leaving 5 bases of the junction unmatched. The chain's CDR3 is CASTTGGGTDTQYF. In nucleotides, the CDR3 is TGTGCCAGTACTACAGGGGGCGGAACAGATACGCAGTATTTT.

J is TRBJ2-2 and V is TRBV6-6; 10 bases agree with TRBD2. The CDR3 length is 15 residues. Per germline, CDR1 MNHNY and CDR2 SVGAGI (reference sequence). V trimming: 7 bases; J trimming: 5 bases; junction bases outside the gene matches: 7. The CDR3 DNA reads as TGTGCCAGCACTCAAGCGGGGGGGCTTACCGGGGAGCTGTTTTTT. As protein: CASTQAGGLTGELFF.

This clone was seen a single time. This sequence joins TRBV7-9 and TRBJ2-5; 7 bases line up with TRBD2. The germline gives CDR1 SEHNR, CDR2 FQNEAQ (reference sequence). After removal of 6 bases from V and 2 bases from J, the junction contained 9 bases not matched to a gene. The CDR3 consists of 15 residues. CDR3 bases: TGTGCCAGCAGACGACCACTAGCGCCGCAAGAGACCCAGTACTTC. It yields the protein CASRRPLAPQETQYF.

This clone was counted a few times. The rearrangement joins TRBV5-4 to TRBJ2-1; TRBD2 matches at 7 bases. The germline V gene encodes CDR1 SGHNT and CDR2 YYREEE (reference sequence). The CDR3 extends over 16 amino acids. The ends lost 3 bases at V and 2 bases at J; junction bases unmatched: 8. The CDR3 bases are TGTGCCAGCAGCTCGCGGGGGAGCGGGGCCTACAATGAGCAGTTCTTC. Translated, it gives CASSSRGSGAYNEQFF.